This T cell receptor beta chain was documented in a study of graft-versus-host responses after intestinal transplantation. Study in general: Isolated intestinal, liver-intestinal, or multivisceral transplants were what recipients had. Anti-thymocyte globulin induction, then tacrolimus and steroids for around 3 years, went to all recipients.

Turning to this clone: Its antigen is not known.

Sequenced by immunoSEQ multiplex PCR; TCRdb stores in-frame clones only, minus some. The sample has 70,000 to 95,000 clones, roughly 88% seen once; the top ten hold roughly 0.099%. CDR3 size: 15 residues. V lost 0 bases and J 6 bases, leaving 15 bases between the germline ends. CDR1 and CDR2 (germline): KGHSH, LQKENI. Findings of the study overall: There were GvH clones found in recipient marrow, and some of them appeared first in ileum or blood. An association linked early post-transplant HvG declines with peak circulating GvH clone levels.

The sequences come from unstimulated CD4+ T cells sorted from spleen or lymph node cells, collected before intestinal transplant. The V and J genes are TRBV18 and TRBJ2-7; maybe TRBD1 (6 bases). The receptor comes from a human donor who received an intestinal transplant. Here the CDR3 reads CASSPPPAGAGEQYF. The CDR3 DNA reads as TGTGCCAGCTCACCACCCCCGGCAGGGGCGGGCGAGCAGTACTTC.